This passage covers 28 T cell receptor beta chains from one sample sequenced in a study of cytomegalovirus exposure and HLA in healthy donors. The repertoire was sequenced with immunoSEQ multiplex PCR; TCRdb's copy has only in-frame clones and lacks some. This table has 150,000 to 200,000 clones, approximately 87% appearing once. The specimen sequenced was PBMCs. The receptor set was obtained from a woman aged 30 to 39 in good health and CMV-seronegative.

V gene TRBV13 combines with J gene TRBJ1-2; possible D gene TRBD1, 5 bases. The germline V gene encodes CDR1 PRHDT and CDR2 FYEKMQ (reference sequence). The CDR3 runs to 14 residues. V was trimmed by 3 bases and J by 3 bases, leaving 11 bases between them. CDR3 region: CASSFRGGDYGYTF. The CDR3 nucleotides read TGTGCCAGCAGCTTCCGGGGGGGGGACTATGGCTACACCTTC.

This chain uses TRBV7-2 with TRBJ1-5; a weak D match, TRBD1 (5 bases). The CDR3 runs 16 residues. The germline CDR1 and CDR2 sequences are SGHTA and FQGNSA. Trimming cost V 10 bases and J 3 bases, with 22 bases left between them. The CDR3 bases are TGTGCCACAATGAACCCGACAGAACAATTCAATCAGCCCCAGCATTTT. It translates to CATMNPTEQFNQPQHF.

The CDR3 here is CASSPTFDRVQPQHF. In DNA form, the CDR3 reads TGTGCCAGCAGCCCAACCTTCGACAGGGTTCAGCCCCAGCATTTT. The chain links TRBV27 to TRBJ1-5, with TRBD1 matching over 7 bases. J lost 6 bases, V lost 6 bases, and 11 bases had no gene match. The CDR3 has 15 amino acids. Germline V gene lookup returns CDR1 MNHEY and CDR2 SMNVEV (reference sequence).

V and J are TRBV5-8 and TRBJ2-4; TRBD1 might be the D (6 bases). Trimming shortened V by 4 bases and J by 5 bases, and 19 bases separated the two germline ends. The CDR3 extends over 16 amino acids. Germline V CDR1 and CDR2: SGHTS, YDEGEE. The CDR3 DNA reads TGTGCCAGCAGCAGAGGGACAAGGTCTATTCAAAACATTCAGTACTTC. Translation gives CASSRGTRSIQNIQYF.

The chain recombines TRBV10-3 with TRBJ2-7; 9 bases match TRBD2. The V gene's germline CDR1 is ENHRY and CDR2 SYGVKD. This CDR3 region has 14 residues. V dropped 6 bases and J dropped 2; count of bases not matched to a gene: 5. The DNA of the CDR3 is TGTGCCATCAGCGCTATAGCGGGGGCCTACGAGCAGTACTTC. Its protein is CAISAIAGAYEQYF.

The rearrangement links TRBV5-6 to TRBJ2-7; 9 bases line up with TRBD1. This CDR3 is 14 amino acids long. V was clipped by 0 bases and J by 8 bases; unmatched bases: 6. CDR1 and CDR2 from the germline V gene are SGHDT and YYEEEE. The CDR3 here is CASSLAGTGIQQYF. The CDR3 DNA reads as TGTGCCAGCAGCTTGGCCGGGACAGGGATCCAGCAGTACTTC.

The chain is built from TRBV18 and TRBJ2-1; D ambiguous. Germline CDR1 and CDR2: KGHSH and LQKENI. The length of the CDR3 is 12 residues. Trimming left V 3 bases short and J 6 bases short, with 6 bases between. The chain's CDR3 is CASSPFPNEQFF. In DNA form, the CDR3 reads TGTGCCAGCTCACCCTTCCCCAATGAGCAGTTCTTC.

This clone has only a few counts. The chain carries TRBV4-3 and TRBJ2-5, with a weak D call TRBD1 (6 bases). CDR1 and CDR2 from the germline V gene are LGHNA and YSLEER. This CDR3 spans 14 amino acids. V was trimmed by 3 bases and J by 2 bases, leaving 10 bases between them. The CDR3, as DNA: TGCGCCAGCAGCCAGTGGACAGTTCAAGAGACCCAGTACTTC. Amino acid sequence: CASSQWTVQETQYF.

The chain recombines TRBV11-2 with TRBJ1-2; the D gene is possibly TRBD1 (6 bases). Germline assignment: CDR1 SGHAT and CDR2 FQNNGV. The CDR3 contains 16 residues. Trimming cost V 5 bases and J 1 base, with 17 bases left between them. The CDR3 nucleotides are TGTGCCAGCAGCGAAGAAGGACAGCCTAATAACTATGGCTACACCTTC. It codes for CASSEEGQPNNYGYTF.

The chain has TRBV5-1 and TRBJ1-2, with D possibly matching TRBD1 (5 bases). Trimming pared 4 bases from V and 4 bases from J, leaving 17 bases between. The CDR3 is 15 residues long. Germline V lookup: CDR1 SGHRS, CDR2 YFSETQ. This chain's CDR3 is CASSGKDLGGYGYTF. The CDR3 nucleotides are TGCGCCAGCAGCGGGAAGGACCTGGGGGGCTATGGCTACACCTTC.

This chain connects TRBV27 to TRBJ2-7, with 8 nucleotides matching TRBD2. The CDR3 is 15 residues long. The V gene's germline CDR1 is MNHEY and CDR2 SMNVEV (reference sequence). Trimming removed 4 bases from V and 7 bases from J; junction bases left unmatched: 12. The CDR3 sequence is CASSSLAGPRFEQYF. As DNA, the CDR3 is TGTGCCAGCAGTTCTTTAGCGGGGCCCAGATTTGAGCAGTACTTC.

The chain employs TRBV11-3 and TRBJ1-4; D remains ambiguous. The CDR3 runs 18 residues. CDR1 and CDR2 (germline): SGHNT, YENEEA. V lost 0 bases and J lost 0, with 14 bases in between. The CDR3 nucleotides are TGTGCCAGCAGCTTAGAGTGGAGGCGGGCCCCAACTAATGAAAAACTGTTTTTT. Amino acid sequence: CASSLEWRRAPTNEKLFF.

The rearrangement links TRBV6-5 to TRBJ1-2; tentatively, D is TRBD1 (6 bases). The V end lost 2 bases, the J end lost 4 bases, and 17 bases lay between the germline ends. The CDR3 runs 16 residues. Germline V gene data show CDR1 as MNHEY and CDR2 as SVGAGI. The CDR3 nucleotides are TGTGCCAGCAGTTACGCCTTCCCACAGGGAATCTATGGCTACACCTTC. Translated: CASSYAFPQGIYGYTF.

The V gene is TRBV5-6, the J gene TRBJ1-5, with D tentatively TRBD1 (5 bases). The V end lost 0 bases, the J end lost 2 bases, and 18 bases lay between the germline ends. CDR1 SGHDT and CDR2 YYEEEE come from the germline V gene. This CDR3 comprises 18 residues. The CDR3 region is CASSLGSRRGGRNQPQHF. CDR3 nucleotide sequence: TGTGCCAGCAGCTTGGGGTCTCGGCGGGGGGGACGCAATCAGCCCCAGCATTTT.

DNA of the CDR3: TGTGCCAGCAGCTTAGCCTGGACAGACACCGGGGAGCTGTTTTTT. It translates to CASSLAWTDTGELFF. The chain couples TRBV7-6 to TRBJ2-2; perhaps TRBD1 as D (6 bases). The germline CDR1 and CDR2 sequences are SGHVS and FNYEAQ. Trimming left V 0 bases short and J 3 bases short, with 8 bases between. CDR3 length: 15 amino acids.

The chain carries TRBV4-2 and TRBJ2-7, with 7 bases lining up with TRBD1. V shed 3 bases, J shed 0 bases, and the junction held 8 bases outside the gene matches. CDR3 size: 16 residues. CDR1 is LGHNA and CDR2 is YNFKEQ in the germline V gene. CDR3 in DNA: TGTGCCAGCAGCCAGGGCCACGGGGACAGCTCCTACGAGCAGTACTTC. It encodes CASSQGHGDSSYEQYF.

The chain joins TRBV18 to TRBJ2-3; 8 bases map to TRBD1. Germline CDR1 KGHSH, CDR2 LQKENI. Trimming cost V 6 bases and J 4 bases; bases outside gene matches: 12. The CDR3 totals 16 residues. CDR3 sequence reads: CASSPSPGQGADTQYF. The CDR3 DNA reads TGTGCCAGCTCCCCCTCCCCAGGACAGGGTGCAGATACGCAGTATTTT.

There are many counts of this clone. The chain employs TRBV2 and TRBJ2-2; 9 positions agree with TRBD2. The germline V gene has CDR1 SNHLY and CDR2 FYNNEI. Trimming removed 6 bases from V and 9 bases from J; junction bases left unmatched: 8. The CDR3 runs 14 residues. This CDR3 reads CASSLAGGNRELFF. The DNA of the CDR3 is TGTGCCAGCAGCCTCGCGGGGGGGAATAGGGAGCTGTTTTTT. Drawing the rest from reference TRBV2 and TRBJ2-2, the complete variable domain is EPEVTQTPSHQVTQMGQEVILRCVPISNHLYFYWYRQILGQKVEFLVSFYNNEISEKSEIFDDQFSVERPDGSNFTLKIRSTKLEDSAMYFCASSLAGGNRELFFGEGSRLTVL.

The chain employs TRBV15 and TRBJ2-7; D is perhaps TRBD2 (6 bases). Trimming took 0 bases from V and 7 from J, leaving 25 bases between them. Germline assignment: CDR1 LNHNV and CDR2 YYDKDF (reference sequence). The CDR3 spans 18 residues. The CDR3 DNA is TGTGCCACCAGCAGAGATTTTCGGGGTTCCGGGGGTCTCGGGGAGCAGTACTTC. Encoded protein: CATSRDFRGSGGLGEQYF.

The chain combines TRBV4-1 with TRBJ1-2; 9 nucleotides align to TRBD1. Unmatched junction bases numbered 6, after V lost 3 bases and J lost 4 bases. Germline V gene lookup returns CDR1 MGHRA and CDR2 YSYEKL. The CDR3 runs to 15 residues. The CDR3 loop is CASSQLGQGRYGYTF. CDR3 nucleotide sequence: TGCGCCAGCAGCCAGTTGGGACAGGGACGCTATGGCTACACCTTC.

V gene TRBV5-6 combines with J gene TRBJ2-1, with 7 bases lining up with TRBD1. The V and J ends lost 4 bases and 0 bases, in that order; junction bases with no gene match: 4. This CDR3 has 15 amino acids. From germline, CDR1 is SGHDT and CDR2 YYEEEE. In DNA, the CDR3 is TGTGCCAGCAGCGCAGGGGGTTTCTCCTACAATGAGCAGTTCTTC. Protein product: CASSAGGFSYNEQFF.

The chain uses TRBV7-9 and TRBJ1-3; unclear D gene. V lost 0 bases to trimming and J lost 4 bases, with 7 bases between them. Germline CDR1 and CDR2: SEHNR and FQNEAQ (reference sequence). The CDR3 totals 14 residues. CDR3 sequence reads: CASSLASWGNTIYF. As DNA, the CDR3 is TGTGCCAGCAGCTTAGCGAGTTGGGGAAACACCATATATTTT. The full variable domain, completed using reference TRBV7-9 and TRBJ1-3, is DTGVSQNPRHKITKRGQNVTFRCDPISEHNRLYWYRQTLGQGPEFLTYFQNEAQLEKSRLLSDRFSAERPKGSFSTLEIQRTEQGDSAMYLCASSLASWGNTIYFGEGSWLTVV.

The CDR3 protein is CASSREGQARETQYF. The DNA for the CDR3 is TGTGCCAGCAGCCGAGAGGGTCAAGCGAGAGAGACCCAGTACTTC. This chain joins TRBV5-4 and TRBJ2-5; maybe TRBD2 (5 bases). CDR1 is SGHNT and CDR2 is YYREEE in the germline V gene (reference sequence). This CDR3 has 15 amino acids. V was trimmed by 4 bases and J by 4 bases, leaving 17 bases between them.

In its sample, this clone was seen a few times. The chain couples TRBV4-1 to TRBJ1-2; 9 bases match TRBD1. Per germline, CDR1 MGHRA and CDR2 YSYEKL. With 3 bases clipped from V and 4 bases from J, the junction kept 9 bases outside the gene matches. The CDR3 contains 16 residues. The CDR3 nucleotides are TGCGCCAGCAGCCAGGCGGGGACAGGGACTATCTATGGCTACACCTTC. This sequence encodes CASSQAGTGTIYGYTF.

The J gene is TRBJ2-5, the V gene TRBV7-2; 9 bases agree with TRBD1. Trimming removed 7 bases from V and 2 bases from J; junction bases left unmatched: 5. CDR3 length: 14 amino acids. Germline V gives CDR1 SGHTA, CDR2 FQGNSA. CDR3 loop: CASNRDRVQETQYF. Written as DNA, the CDR3 is TGTGCCAGCAACCGGGACAGGGTACAAGAGACCCAGTACTTC.

This clone occurred once. The J gene is TRBJ1-2, the V gene TRBV7-2; D gene ambiguous. V was pared by 5 bases and J by 0 bases, with 4 bases between. The CDR3 covers 12 residues. CDR1 is SGHTA, CDR2 FQGNSA, per germline. The chain's CDR3 is CASSGANYGYTF. The CDR3 bases are TGTGCCAGCAGCGGAGCTAACTATGGCTACACCTTC.

This chain links TRBV5-1 with TRBJ2-5; 8 bases agree with TRBD1. This CDR3 has 15 residues. Germline V lookup: CDR1 SGHRS, CDR2 YFSETQ. Trimming removed 0 bases from V and 1 base from J; junction bases left unmatched: 2. For the CDR3, the DNA is TGCGCCAGCAGCTTGGGGACAGGGCCCCAAGAGACCCAGTACTTC. Its protein product is CASSLGTGPQETQYF.

This sequence joins TRBV19 and TRBJ2-2, with D possibly being TRBD1 (6 bases). The length of the CDR3 is 14 residues. The germline gives CDR1 LNHDA, CDR2 SQIVND (reference sequence). V lost 3 bases and J lost 1, with 6 bases in between. CDR3 region: CASSMTGNTGELFF. The DNA of the CDR3 is TGTGCCAGTAGTATGACAGGGAACACCGGGGAGCTGTTTTTT. Supplemented by reference TRBV19 and TRBJ2-2, the full variable domain reads DGGITQSPKYLFRKEGQNVTLSCEQNLNHDAMYWYRQDPGQGLRLIYYSQIVNDFQKGDIAEGYSVSREKKESFPLTVTSAQKNPTAFYLCASSMTGNTGELFFGEGSRLTVL.